This TCR beta chain appears in the sequencing data of a study of control samples from healthy donors and cancer patients. There are 13 residues in the CDR3. CDR1 is MRHNA and CDR2 is SNTAGT in the germline V gene. Libraries were prepared by immunoSEQ multiplex PCR; TCRdb keeps only in-frame clonotypes and omits some of them. The sample contains fewer than 200,000 clones, about 90% of which appear only once. Turning to this clone: Germline and junction disagree at one end, which may indicate a read error.

The sequenced material came from blood. The source of this sequence is a young woman in good health. The chain is built from TRBV6-4 and TRBJ2-1; tentatively, D is TRBD2 (6 bases). The CDR3 DNA reads as TGTGCCAGCAGTGACTTGGGTCGCGGGACGGTGGTCTTC. This codes for CASSDLGRGTVVF.